This TCR beta chain was identified in a study of blood T cell repertoires in COVID-19. Study-wide background: Sites across the United States, Italy and Spain contributed samples from acute and convalescent COVID-19. T cells, B-cell-depleted T cells, or PBMCs supplied cDNA or gDNA.

In the source study's methods: Amplification from reference gene primers served as the basis for estimated nucleated cell counts. Produced via immunoSEQ multiplex PCR; TCRdb's table is partial and in-frame only. That table gives V, J and clone size, and the DNA gave D and trimming. The sample carries 60,000 or so clones, roughly 85% recorded once. This clone was observed once. Trimming stripped 3 bases from V and 2 bases from J, with 13 bases between. The germline CDR1 and CDR2 sequences are ENHRY and SYGVKD. This CDR3 is built from 15 residues. The chain recombines TRBV10-3 with TRBJ2-5; maybe TRBD2 (7 bases). The receptor comes from a human donor in a cohort sampled during active COVID-19. Sample: peripheral blood. Here the CDR3 reads CAISDPRGPQETQYF. The CDR3, as DNA: TGTGCCATCAGTGATCCGCGGGGGCCACAAGAGACCCAGTACTTC.